A single sample is the source of the 27 T cell receptor beta chains below, sequenced in a study of T-cell reconstitution after alpha-beta-depleted transplantation in children. Unique molecular identifiers featured in how the TCRbeta library was prepared. Using its own MiXCR run on the PCR reads, TCRdb lists one record per CDR3 protein. The profile shows about a million distinct CDR3 sequences, about 31% of them singletons. Sample: PBMCs, mostly from graft donor cells, taken 360 days after TCRalphabeta/CD19-depleted stem cell transplant. Receptors originate from a boy under two years old who had a stem cell transplant for SCID, so the T cells may come from the graft donor.

J is TRBJ2-7 and V is TRBV5-5; TRBD2 matches 8 bases. The CDR3 runs to 15 residues. V was pared by 5 bases and J by 2 bases, with 9 bases of the junction left unmatched. Germline CDR1 is SGHKS and CDR2 is YYEKEE (reference sequence). DNA for the CDR3: TGTGCCAGCAGACGTACAGCGGGGGTGGCCTACGAGCAGTACTTC. Amino acid sequence: CASRRTAGVAYEQYF. Using reference TRBV5-5 and TRBJ2-7 for the parts outside the CDR3, the full variable domain is DAGVTQSPTHLIKTRGQQVTLRCSPISGHKSVSWYQQVLGQGPQFIFQYYEKEERGRGNFPDRFSARQFPNYSSELNVNALLLGDSALYLCASRRTAGVAYEQYFGPGTRLTVT.

The chain is built from TRBV20-1 and TRBJ2-5, with 9 bases matching TRBD2. The V and J ends lost 6 bases and 2 bases, in that order; junction bases with no gene match: 7. CDR3 size: 14 residues. Per germline, CDR1 DFQATT and CDR2 SNEGSKA (reference sequence). CDR3 in amino acids: CSAKRAGGQETQYF. Written as DNA, the CDR3 is TGCAGTGCGAAGAGAGCGGGGGGACAAGAGACCCAGTACTTC.

There are a few counts of this clonotype. The chain has TRBV5-1 and TRBJ2-7, with a weak D call TRBD1 (6 bases). Trimming pared 7 bases from V and 5 bases from J, leaving 19 bases between. The CDR3 spans 14 residues. The germline V gene encodes CDR1 SGHRS and CDR2 YFSETQ. In nucleotides, the CDR3 is TGCGCCAGCGAGCTGGGGGACAAAGTCCACGAGCAGTACTTC. Protein: CASELGDKVHEQYF. Using reference TRBV5-1 and TRBJ2-7 for the parts outside the CDR3, the full variable domain is KAGVTQTPRYLIKTRGQQVTLSCSPISGHRSVSWYQQTPGQGLQFLFEYFSETQRNKGNFPGRFSGRQFSNSRSEMNVSTLELGDSALYLCASELGDKVHEQYFGPGTRLTVT.

J is TRBJ2-5 and V is TRBV20-1; D is undetermined. Germline assignment: CDR1 DFQATT and CDR2 SNEGSKA (reference sequence). The CDR3 covers 13 residues. The chain's CDR3 is CSATGYAQETQYF. CDR3 nucleotide sequence: TGCAGCGCCACCGGATACGCCCAAGAGACCCAGTACTTC.

In this sample, this clonotype turned up a few times. CDR3: CASSSTPQDTNNEKLFF. In DNA form, the CDR3 reads TGTGCCAGCAGTTCCACACCACAAGACACAAATAATGAAAAACTGTTTTTT. This rearrangement joins TRBV28 to TRBJ1-4; D unresolved. The CDR3 is 17 amino acids. Germline V gives CDR1 MDHEN, CDR2 SYDVKM. Trimming removed 4 bases from V and 4 bases from J, with 19 bases in between.

The genes are TRBV3-1 and TRBJ1-1; 7 nucleotides line up with TRBD1. The CDR3 covers 13 residues. Trimming cost V 11 bases and J 0 bases; bases outside gene matches: 6. Germline CDR1 LGHDT, CDR2 YNNKEL (reference sequence). The CDR3 nucleotides are TGTGCCGTACAGGGGAACGTGAACACTGAAGCTTTCTTT. It yields the protein CAVQGNVNTEAFF.

This clonotype was detected only a few times. This rearrangement joins TRBV15 to TRBJ1-4, with D possibly being TRBD1 (6 bases). The ends were cut back, 0 bases at V and 8 bases at J, with 13 bases in the middle. The CDR3 sequence is 15 residues long. Germline V gene data show CDR1 as LNHNV and CDR2 as YYDKDF (reference sequence). CDR3 sequence (DNA): TGTGCCACCAGCAGAGATCCCGGGGGGCGAGAAAAACTGTTTTTT. Translated: CATSRDPGGREKLFF. Full variable domain (outside the CDR3, taken from reference TRBV15 and TRBJ1-4): DAMVIQNPRYQVTQFGKPVTLSCSQTLNHNVMYWYQQKSSQAPKLLFHYYDKDFNNEADTPDNFQSRRPNTSFCFLDIRSPGLGDTAMYLCATSRDPGGREKLFFGSGTQLSVL.

This sequence joins TRBV18 and TRBJ1-6; no reliable D call. V was shortened by 3 bases and J by 7 bases, with 13 bases between the two germline ends. CDR3 length: 15 amino acids. Germline lookup yields CDR1 KGHSH and CDR2 LQKENI. CDR3 nucleotides: TGTGCCAGCTCACCTCGGTCCGGCGGCAATTCACCCCTCCACTTT. Translating it yields CASSPRSGGNSPLHF.

The rearrangement joins TRBV20-1 to TRBJ2-7; either TRBD1 or TRBD2 may supply D (6 bases each). Germline V gene lookup returns CDR1 DFQATT and CDR2 SNEGSKA (reference sequence). The CDR3 is 17 amino acids. V lost 0 bases and J 0 bases, leaving 18 bases between the germline ends. CDR3 loop: CSARDSFGGRVSYEQYF. In nucleotides, the CDR3 is TGCAGTGCTAGAGACTCTTTTGGGGGGCGAGTCTCCTACGAGCAGTACTTC.

The table lists this clonotype with many counts. This rearrangement joins TRBV5-5 to TRBJ2-2; D is tentatively TRBD1 or TRBD2 (6 bases each). CDR1 SGHKS and CDR2 YYEKEE come from the germline V gene (reference sequence). The V end was cut by 4 bases, the J end by 5 bases, with 9 bases between. CDR3 length: 13 amino acids. The CDR3 bases are TGTGCCAGCAGCCGGAGGGGGACCGGGGAGCTGTTTTTT. Its translation is CASSRRGTGELFF.

This clonotype was found a few times. The chain joins TRBV10-3 to TRBJ1-5; maybe TRBD1 (5 bases). The germline gives CDR1 ENHRY, CDR2 SYGVKD. The V gene lost 0 bases and the J gene lost 5 bases, with 17 bases spanning the gap. This CDR3 is built from 17 residues. DNA of the CDR3: TGTGCCATCAGTGAGTCGACACCGGGGCGGAGGCATCAGCCCCAGCATTTT. This codes for CAISESTPGRRHQPQHF.

This clonotype was observed a handful of times. This chain joins TRBV6-2 or TRBV6-3 and TRBJ1-1; D uncertain. The V end was cut by 3 bases, the J end by 0 bases, with 17 bases between. CDR3 size: 17 residues. Germline V lookup: CDR1 MNHEY, CDR2 SVGEGT. CDR3 protein: CASSYSVWKVMNTEAFF. In nucleotides, the CDR3 is TGTGCCAGCAGTTATAGTGTGTGGAAGGTGATGAACACTGAAGCTTTCTTT.

There are a few counts of this clonotype. The chain couples TRBV7-2 to TRBJ2-3, with 11 bases matching TRBD2. The trim removed 1 base at V and 2 bases at J, leaving 5 bases unmatched. The length of the CDR3 is 17 residues. Germline loops: CDR1 SGHTA, CDR2 FQGNSA. The CDR3 is CASSLGLAGGHTDTQYF. The CDR3 DNA follows: TGTGCCAGCAGCTTAGGGTTAGCGGGGGGGCACACAGATACGCAGTATTTT.

V and J are TRBV24-1 and TRBJ2-1, with 9 bases lining up with TRBD2. Germline-derived CDR1 and CDR2 are KGHDR and SFDVKD. This CDR3 is built from 16 residues. Losses at the gene ends were 3 bases for V and 6 bases for J; bases not matched to a gene: 8. The CDR3 nucleotides read TGTGCCACCAGTGATCCCGGAGGCGGGGGGGCCAATGAGCAGTTCTTC. Protein product: CATSDPGGGGANEQFF.

This clonotype turned up a few times. The V and J genes are TRBV7-8 and TRBJ1-6; possibly TRBD1 for D (5 bases). The CDR3 runs to 14 residues. Deletions cut 3 bases from V and 7 bases from J, with 10 bases between. Germline V gives CDR1 SGHVS, CDR2 FQNEAQ. The CDR3 reads CASSFSDTNSPLHF. The CDR3 DNA is TGTGCCAGCAGCTTCTCGGACACCAATTCACCCCTCCACTTT.

This clonotype was seen at least ten times. This chain links TRBV12-3 or TRBV12-4 with TRBJ2-1; no firm D call. The CDR3 loop spans 11 amino acids. Deletions cut 3 bases from V and 9 bases from J, with 6 bases between. CDR3 nucleotide sequence: TGTGCCAGCAGTTTCGTCGGTGAGCAGTTCTTC. This sequence encodes CASSFVGEQFF.

This sequence joins TRBV7-2 and TRBJ2-7, with D possibly called TRBD1 or TRBD2 (5 bases each). This CDR3 spans 16 amino acids. Germline V CDR1 and CDR2: SGHTA, FQGNSA. V gave up 1 base and J gave up 4 bases, with 17 bases separating them. CDR3 DNA sequence: TGTGCCAGCAGCTTAGGTACCGGGACGGCTAAATACGAGCAGTACTTC. Its translation: CASSLGTGTAKYEQYF.

The V call is TRBV12-3 or TRBV12-4, the J call TRBJ2-2; 8 nucleotides match TRBD2. CDR3 length: 15 residues. Unmatched junction bases numbered 4, after V lost 7 bases and J lost 0 bases. The CDR3, as DNA: TGTGCCAGCAAGGCGGGGGGTACGAACACCGGGGAGCTGTTTTTT. Its translation: CASKAGGTNTGELFF.

The genes are TRBV12-3 or TRBV12-4 and TRBJ1-1, with D maybe TRBD1 (6 bases). The CDR3 runs 14 residues. V lost 6 bases, J lost 1 base, and 12 bases lay in between. Here the CDR3 reads CASSDTGWNTEAFF. The CDR3 DNA reads as TGTGCCAGCAGCGACACAGGGTGGAACACTGAAGCTTTCTTT.

In its sample, this clonotype was seen a few times. The chain is built from TRBV20-1 and TRBJ2-3; TRBD1 might be the D (5 bases). Germline V gene sequence: CDR1 DFQATT, CDR2 SNEGSKA (reference sequence). Between the trimmed V and J ends, which lost 4 bases and 4 bases, there was a span of 9 bases. This CDR3 spans 12 amino acids. CDR3 region: CSAMPGSDTQYF. CDR3 coding DNA: TGCAGTGCTATGCCAGGGTCAGATACGCAGTATTTT.

The rearrangement links TRBV28 to TRBJ2-4; D tentatively reads TRBD1 or TRBD2 (5 bases each). V was trimmed by 2 bases and J by 0 bases, leaving 14 bases between them. Germline V gene data show CDR1 as MDHEN and CDR2 as SYDVKM. The CDR3 has 17 amino acids. The CDR3 DNA is TGTGCCAGCAGTTTAAACAGGTTGGACTTAGCCAAAAACATTCAGTACTTC. This gives the protein CASSLNRLDLAKNIQYF.

V and J are TRBV27 and TRBJ2-2, with 8 bases identical to TRBD2. The CDR3 runs to 16 residues. Per germline, CDR1 MNHEY and CDR2 SMNVEV (reference sequence). V was clipped by 2 bases and J by 3 bases; unmatched bases: 5. The CDR3 DNA reads as TGTGCCAGCAGTTTAAGGCCTAGCGGGTACACCGGGGAGCTGTTTTTT. It yields the protein CASSLRPSGYTGELFF.

This clonotype was detected a few times. The V call is TRBV6-5, the J call TRBJ2-7, with D possibly TRBD1 on 6 matching bases. The germline V and J ends were trimmed by 0 bases and 2 bases, with 11 bases remaining between them. Germline V gene data show CDR1 as MNHEY and CDR2 as SVGAGI. The CDR3 loop spans 15 amino acids. DNA of the CDR3: TGTGCCAGCAGTTACTCTTGGGACACTACCTACGAGCAGTACTTC. Translating gives CASSYSWDTTYEQYF.

In its sample, this clonotype was seen many times. The chain combines TRBV7-3 with TRBJ2-2; D is possibly TRBD2 (6 bases). V lost 5 bases, J lost 0 bases, and 7 bases lay in between. This CDR3 is 14 amino acids long. Germline V gene sequence: CDR1 SGHTA, CDR2 FQGTGA. The CDR3 reads CASSPSANTGELFF. DNA of the CDR3: TGTGCCAGCAGCCCTAGCGCGAACACCGGGGAGCTGTTTTTT.

V and J are TRBV7-9 and TRBJ1-2; 8 bases match TRBD1. CDR3 length: 15 residues. Germline V gives CDR1 SEHNR, CDR2 FQNEAQ (reference sequence). Germline trimming cut 3 bases from V and 4 bases from J; bases unmatched to any gene: 7. CDR3 nucleotides: TGTGCCAGCAGCTTGATTACAGGGGGATTCTATGGCTACACCTTC. Translating it yields CASSLITGGFYGYTF.

The chain employs TRBV12-3 or TRBV12-4 and TRBJ2-4; D uncertain. V was pared by 5 bases and J by 0 bases, with 14 bases between. The CDR3 loop spans 16 amino acids. The CDR3 reads CASSPRVPIAKNIQYF. The CDR3 region has the DNA TGTGCCAGCAGTCCTCGGGTACCTATAGCCAAAAACATTCAGTACTTC.

The genes are TRBV27 and TRBJ1-2; 8 bases are shared with TRBD1. From germline, CDR1 is MNHEY and CDR2 SMNVEV (reference sequence). The CDR3 runs to 14 residues. The junction had 5 bases not matched to a gene; V was cut back by 6 bases and J by 2 bases. CDR3 nucleotide sequence: TGTGCCAGCAGCTACAGGGGGTCAAACTATGGCTACACCTTC. As protein: CASSYRGSNYGYTF.